Listed below are T cell receptor beta chains from one sample, sequenced in a study of blood T cell repertoires in COVID-19. Profiled with immunoSEQ multiplex PCR; TCRdb holds only in-frame clones, not every one. There are about 180,000 clones in the sample; roughly four fifths occur only once, and 6% to 8% lies in the top ten. Sequencing was done on a sample of peripheral blood. The receptors shown here come from a woman in her 70s with COVID-19, enrolled during active disease. CDR3s include the opening cysteine and the closing phenylalanine or tryptophan. The order of the fields is D gene, clone size, J gene, V gene, CDR3 DNA, CDR3 protein. D genes are given only for firm matches. Clone size, where shown, is once, few, many, or a class for clones that have expanded.

TRBD2,.,TRBJ2-1,TRBV5-4,TGTGCCAGCAGCTTGGGAGTTGGCGGGAGTAACTCCTACAATGAGCAGTTCTTC,CASSLGVGGSNSYNEQFF
.,.,TRBJ1-1,TRBV7-9,TGTGCCAGCAGCCTGACAGTTAACACTGAAGCTTTCTTT,CASSLTVNTEAFF
TRBD1,few,TRBJ2-1,TRBV9,TGTGCCAGCAGCGTCCGACAGGGTCGATCCGGCGATGAGCAGTTCTTC,CASSVRQGRSGDEQFF
.,.,TRBJ2-2,TRBV7-2,TGTGCCAGCAGCCGCAGCGGAATCACCGGGGAGCTGTTTTTT,CASSRSGITGELFF
.,few,TRBJ2-7,TRBV7-3,TGTGCCAGCAGCTACTCCCCTGTGCCTAAGTTATCGCACGAGCAGTACTTC,CASSYSPVPKLSHEQYF
.,.,TRBJ2-7,TRBV6-5,TGTGCCAGCAGTTATAAGGGGAAACAGTACGAGCAGTACTTC,CASSYKGKQYEQYF
.,.,TRBJ1-2,TRBV19,TGTGCCAGTAGTATCTCTGGGACAAGATATGGCTACACCTTC,CASSISGTRYGYTF
.,once,TRBJ2-3,TRBV9,TGTGCCAGCAGCCTTATGATGAGGGGAGGAGATACGCAGTATTTT,CASSLMMRGGDTQYF
TRBD2,once,TRBJ2-7,TRBV7-2,TGTGCCAGCAGATCGGGACTAGCGGACTCCTACGAGCAGTACTTC,CASRSGLADSYEQYF
.,.,TRBJ2-7,TRBV6-2/TRBV6-3,TGTGCCAGCAGTTATTCCGGGACTCTTTCCTACGAGCAGTACTTC,CASSYSGTLSYEQYF
TRBD2,.,TRBJ2-1,TRBV9,TGTGCCAGCAGCGTAAGGACTAGCGGGAGAGATGAGCAGTTCTTC,CASSVRTSGRDEQFF
TRBD1,.,TRBJ2-7,TRBV6-6,TGTGCCAGCAGTTACCGGGAGACAGGGGCTCCCTACGAGCAGTACTTC,CASSYRETGAPYEQYF
.,few,TRBJ2-5,TRBV9,TGTGCCAGCAGCCCATACCATAGAGGAGAGACCCAGTACTTC,CASSPYHRGETQYF
TRBD2,.,TRBJ2-5,TRBV7-8,TGTGCCAGCAGCCCTAGCGGGACCCAGTACTTC,CASSPSGTQYF
TRBD2,.,TRBJ2-3,TRBV19,TGTGCCAGTACCTCCAGCGGGAGTAAGGCAGATACGCAGTATTTT,CASTSSGSKADTQYF
.,.,TRBJ1-5,TRBV24-1,TGTGCCACCAGGCAGGGTCGAGGTCAGCCCCAGCATTTT,CATRQGRGQPQHF
TRBD2,.,TRBJ2-1,TRBV7-2,TGTGCCAGCAGCTCTTCCGGGACTAGCGCCTACAATGAGCAGTTCTTC,CASSSSGTSAYNEQFF
.,.,TRBJ2-5,TRBV7-2,TGTGCCAGCAGCCTCTCTACTAGGTACCAAGAGACCCAGTACTTC,CASSLSTRYQETQYF
TRBD1,.,TRBJ2-1,TRBV5-4,TGTGCCAGCAGCTTGGTTGTCAAGGACAGGGGAAGGAATGAGCAGTTCTTC,CASSLVVKDRGRNEQFF
.,.,TRBJ2-7,TRBV24-1,TGTGCCACCAGTGACTGGACAGACCCGTACGAGCAGTACTTC,CATSDWTDPYEQYF
TRBD2,once,TRBJ2-1,TRBV7-9,TGTGCCAGCAGCTTAACCGGACTAGCGGGACCGTACAATGAGCAGTTCTTC,CASSLTGLAGPYNEQFF
.,.,TRBJ2-1,TRBV19,TGTGCCAGTGCGGTTTCCGGTCCCAATGAGCAGTTCTTC,CASAVSGPNEQFF
.,.,TRBJ1-3,TRBV28,TGTGCCAGCAGGGGGGGAGGATCTGGAAACACCATATATTTT,CASRGGGSGNTIYF
TRBD1,.,TRBJ1-2,TRBV27,TGTGCCAGCAGTTCTCCCTCACAGGGGAACTATGGCTACACCTTC,CASSSPSQGNYGYTF
.,.,TRBJ1-1,TRBV21-1,TGTGCCAGCATCCCGGGACAGGGGAACACTGAAGCTTTCTTT,CASIPGQGNTEAFF
TRBD2,.,TRBJ2-5,TRBV5-1,TGCGCCAGCAGCTCCTCGGGACTAGCGATCCAAGAGACCCAGTACTTC,CASSSSGLAIQETQYF
.,.,TRBJ1-2,TRBV5-4,TGTGCCAGCAGCGACGGGCGGGCAGTCAACACGATGACTAACTATGGCTACACCTTC,CASSDGRAVNTMTNYGYTF
.,.,TRBJ1-2,TRBV28,TGTGCCAGCAGTGCGGCGCGGGGCTACACCTTC,CASSAARGYTF
.,.,TRBJ2-1,TRBV6-1,TGTGCCAGCAGTCCCCGGGACTCCGGCGGCGATGAGCAGTTCTTC,CASSPRDSGGDEQFF
TRBD1,.,TRBJ2-1,TRBV18,TGTGCCAGCTCTCCGGACAGGAGCTACAATGAGCAGTTCTTC,CASSPDRSYNEQFF
.,.,TRBJ1-4,TRBV25-1,TGTGCCAGCACCAAAGGAGGCTGGGAAAAACTGTTTTTT,CASTKGGWEKLFF
TRBD2,many,TRBJ2-7,TRBV10-3,TGTGCCATCAGTGTGAACGCCGGGGGGACCTACGAGCAGTACTTC,CAISVNAGGTYEQYF
.,once,TRBJ1-2,TRBV10-2,TGCGCCAGCAGTGGTGGTCGGGGGGCGCATGGTGGCTACACCTTC,CASSGGRGAHGGYTF
TRBD1,.,TRBJ2-1,TRBV11-1,TGTGCCAGCAGCGTATTACAGGGGAACCATGAGCAGTTCTTC,CASSVLQGNHEQFF
TRBD1,.,TRBJ2-7,TRBV7-9,TGTGCCAGCAGCTTAAGTGCAGGGGGTTACTACGAGCAGTACTTC,CASSLSAGGYYEQYF
TRBD1,.,TRBJ2-5,TRBV24-1,TGTGCCACCAGTGGGGCCCCGGACAGGGGACTTCAAGAGACCCAGTACTTC,CATSGAPDRGLQETQYF
.,.,TRBJ2-1,TRBV3-1/TRBV3-2,TGTGCCAGCAGCCATAACAATGAGCAGTTCTTC,CASSHNNEQFF
TRBD2,.,TRBJ2-3,TRBV28,TGTGCCAGCAGTTTTTGGAGCCCCGGGAGTAGCGGGAGCCCAGATACGCAGTATTTT,CASSFWSPGSSGSPDTQYF
TRBD2,.,TRBJ2-1,TRBV27,TGTGCCAGCAGTTTATCGCTGGCTAGCGGGGAGAGAGAGCAGTTCTTC,CASSLSLASGEREQFF
.,.,TRBJ2-1,TRBV10-3,TGTGCCATCAGTGAGCGTTCGGAGCAGTTCTTC,CAISERSEQFF
TRBD1,.,TRBJ1-5,TRBV2,TGTGCCAGCAGTTATGGGACAGGGAAGGGATCAGGCAATCAGCCCCAGCATTTT,CASSYGTGKGSGNQPQHF
.,.,TRBJ1-6,TRBV6-5,TGTGCCAGCAGCCCCCCCCGGGTAAATTCACCCCTCCACTTT,CASSPPRVNSPLHF
.,.,TRBJ1-6,TRBV30,TGTGCCTGGAGTGGACAGATTGAGTCACCCCTCCACTTT,CAWSGQIESPLHF
.,.,TRBJ2-7,TRBV7-2,TGTGCCAGCAGCTTAGCGTCCATGCAGGTCTCCTACGAGCAGTACTTC,CASSLASMQVSYEQYF
.,.,TRBJ2-3,TRBV5-6,TGTGCCAGCAGCCGGAGGACTGCGGGTACAGATACGCAGTATTTT,CASSRRTAGTDTQYF
.,.,TRBJ2-1,TRBV7-2,TGTGCCAGCAGCTCCCAATTTACAGATGAGCAGTTCTTC,CASSSQFTDEQFF
TRBD1,.,TRBJ1-6,TRBV18,TGTGCCAGCTCAGCCGGGACAGGGAATTCACCCCTCCACTTT,CASSAGTGNSPLHF
.,.,TRBJ2-7,TRBV3-1/TRBV3-2,TGTGCCAGCAGCCAAGATAGCAAGCGGCAGTACTTC,CASSQDSKRQYF
.,.,TRBJ2-1,TRBV5-4,TGTGCCAGCAGCTCACGCTTACTTTCTAGCTCCTACAATGAGCAGTTCTTC,CASSSRLLSSSYNEQFF
.,.,TRBJ2-2,TRBV5-4,TGTGCCAGCAGCTTGGGACTACCGAACACCGGGGAGCTGTTTTTT,CASSLGLPNTGELFF
.,few,TRBJ2-7,TRBV7-2,TGTGCCAGCAGCCGATCGGGCTCCTACGAGCAGTACTTC,CASSRSGSYEQYF
TRBD1,.,TRBJ1-4,TRBV24-1,TGTGCCACCAGTGATGATACAGGGGCCGGAAAACTGTTTTTT,CATSDDTGAGKLFF
TRBD2,.,TRBJ2-2,TRBV30,TGTGCCTCCCCCGGGGGGGGAGTGGTCACCGGGGAGCTGTTTTTT,CASPGGGVVTGELFF
.,.,TRBJ2-7,TRBV6-5,TGTGCCAGCACCTTTTCCGACGAGCAGTACTTC,CASTFSDEQYF
.,.,TRBJ2-7,TRBV28,TGTGCCAGCAGTTTATTTCTCGGCGAGCAGTACTTC,CASSLFLGEQYF
TRBD2,once,TRBJ2-3,TRBV19,TGTGCCAGTAAAACTAGCGGGACAGATACGCAGTATTTT,CASKTSGTDTQYF